A single T cell receptor (beta chain) is shown here with its context. The antigen is not known. This sample was included in a study of OX40 agonist ivuxolimab in advanced cancers. Study-wide findings and caveats: Some nonresponders also had low normalized T-cell clonal expansion. Antigens targeted by the expanded peripheral T cells were not determined.

Profiling relied on immunoSEQ multiplex PCR, and the TCRdb table lists in-frame clones only, not all of them. The repertoire holds fewer than 45,000 clones, with 80% as singletons. Germline assignment: CDR1 KGHSH and CDR2 LQKENI. The CDR3 has 15 amino acids. The V and J ends lost 3 bases and 7 bases, in that order; junction bases with no gene match: 10. The sequence was obtained from an adult with an advanced solid tumor such as melanoma, head and neck, liver or kidney cancer. The genes are TRBV18 and TRBJ1-2; 8 nucleotides match TRBD1. The material sequenced was CD4+ or CD8+ T cells sorted from blood, taken in a trial of the OX40 agonist ivuxolimab. CDR3: CASSPPARGLGGYTF. CDR3 nucleotide sequence: TGTGCCAGCTCACCTCCGGCCAGGGGGCTTGGTGGCTACACCTTC.